A selection of T cell receptor beta chains follows, all from one sample in a study of blood T cell repertoires in COVID-19. Some clones are missing from TCRdb's copy, which holds only in-frame ones; the method was immunoSEQ multiplex PCR. The table records about 300,000 clones, 85% to 90% of them present only once. The material sequenced was peripheral blood. The receptor set was obtained from a woman in her fifties or sixties with COVID-19, enrolled during active disease. Each CDR3 is given with its conserved first and last residue. A D gene is named only where the DNA matches it firmly. Where a row states a size, it is once, few, many or the class of an expanded clone; other rows omit it.

v_gene	j_gene	d_gene	abundance	CDR3aa	CDR3nt
TRBV11-3	TRBJ2-7	TRBD2	-	CASSPRGSGKAYEQYF	TGTGCCAGCAGCCCCCGGGGTAGCGGGAAGGCCTACGAGCAGTACTTC
TRBV30	TRBJ2-3	-	-	CAWSKLDTQYF	TGTGCCTGGAGCAAACTAGATACGCAGTATTTT
TRBV2	TRBJ2-5	TRBD2	-	CASIGGGPQETQYF	TGTGCCAGCATTGGGGGGGGTCCTCAAGAGACCCAGTACTTC
TRBV27	TRBJ2-2	TRBD2	-	CASSLGLAGGLNTGELFF	TGTGCCAGCAGTCTCGGACTAGCGGGAGGGTTAAACACCGGGGAGCTGTTTTTT
TRBV7-9	TRBJ1-2	TRBD1	-	CASSLARGSYGYTF	TGTGCCAGCAGCTTAGCCAGGGGGAGTTATGGCTACACCTTC
TRBV11-3	TRBJ2-7	-	once	CASSLVSSSLLSSYEQYF	TGTGCCAGCAGCTTAGTGTCTAGCTCTTTACTTAGCTCCTACGAGCAGTACTTC
TRBV11-2	TRBJ2-5	TRBD2	-	CASSQTGGRALETQYF	TGTGCCAGCAGCCAAACGGGGGGGAGGGCCTTGGAGACCCAGTACTTC
TRBV24-1	TRBJ2-1	TRBD1	-	CATSEIGTGAVPEQFF	TGTGCCACCAGTGAGATTGGGACAGGGGCGGTCCCCGAGCAGTTCTTC
TRBV27	TRBJ2-7	TRBD2	-	CASTPMTSGRVDEQYF	TGTGCCAGCACCCCCATGACTAGCGGGAGGGTGGACGAGCAGTACTTC
TRBV5-6	TRBJ2-7	TRBD2	-	CASSESGATYEQYF	TGTGCCAGCAGCGAGAGCGGGGCCACCTACGAGCAGTACTTC
TRBV30	TRBJ1-1	-	-	CAWSVRPGDTEAFF	TGTGCCTGGAGTGTACGGCCCGGGGACACTGAAGCTTTCTTT
TRBV12-2	TRBJ2-5	-	-	CASRFGPGQRYGVETQYF	TGTGCAAGTCGCTTTGGCCCGGGACAAAGGTACGGAGTAGAGACCCAGTACTTC
TRBV11-1	TRBJ2-7	-	-	CASSLEVSETYEQYF	TGTGCCAGCAGCTTAGAGGTCTCGGAGACCTACGAGCAGTACTTC
TRBV10-3	TRBJ2-3	TRBD1	-	CAISLGQAPSDTQYF	TGTGCCATCAGTTTGGGACAGGCACCTTCGGATACGCAGTATTTT
TRBV30	TRBJ2-5	TRBD1	-	CAWSSQGQGYF	TGTGCCTGGAGTTCACAGGGGCAGGGTTACTTC
TRBV7-2	TRBJ1-6	TRBD1	-	CASSLNGQGSSPLHF	TGTGCCAGCAGCTTAAACGGACAGGGTAGTTCACCCCTCCACTTT
TRBV5-1	TRBJ2-2	-	-	CASSFPSRGTGELFF	TGCGCCAGCAGCTTCCCGTCGCGCGGGACCGGGGAGCTGTTTTTT
TRBV5-1	TRBJ2-5	TRBD2	-	CASSLLAGPQETQYF	TGCGCCAGCAGCTTGCTAGCGGGACCACAAGAGACCCAGTACTTC
TRBV19	TRBJ2-1	TRBD2	-	CASSILAGVVDEQFF	TGTGCCAGTAGTATTCTAGCGGGAGTGGTAGATGAGCAGTTCTTC
TRBV29-1	TRBJ1-1	-	-	CSVQGTLTGGTEAFF	TGCAGCGTCCAGGGGACATTGACAGGTGGCACTGAAGCTTTCTTT
TRBV7-8	TRBJ2-5	-	-	CASSLVLGTKQETQYF	TGTGCCAGCAGCTTAGTTTTGGGGACAAAACAAGAGACCCAGTACTTC
TRBV7-9	TRBJ1-1	-	-	CASSTQGNTEAFF	TGTGCCAGCAGCACACAGGGGAACACTGAAGCTTTCTTT
TRBV5-1	TRBJ2-5	-	-	CASSLQGQETQYF	TGCGCCAGCAGCTTGCAGGGACAAGAGACCCAGTACTTC
TRBV20-1	TRBJ2-7	TRBD1	-	CSARTGGEQYF	TGCAGTGCAAGAACAGGGGGCGAGCAGTACTTC
TRBV7-2	TRBJ2-1	TRBD2	-	CASSTHGAGGYNEQFF	TGTGCCAGCAGCACCCACGGCGCGGGAGGCTACAATGAGCAGTTCTTC
TRBV5-1	TRBJ1-4	TRBD1	-	CASSPDSPGQANEKLFF	TGCGCCAGCAGCCCGGACTCTCCGGGACAGGCTAATGAAAAACTGTTTTTT
TRBV19	TRBJ1-5	-	once	CASIKGIGREGQPQHF	TGTGCCAGTATCAAAGGCATCGGCAGGGAAGGTCAGCCCCAGCATTTT
TRBV5-1	TRBJ1-1	TRBD1	-	CASSFGARSGGQGDTEAFF	TGCGCCAGCAGCTTCGGAGCCCGATCTGGGGGACAGGGGGACACTGAAGCTTTCTTT
TRBV24-1	TRBJ2-2	TRBD1	-	CATSEPTGEPGELFF	TGTGCCACCAGTGAACCGACAGGGGAACCCGGGGAGCTGTTTTTT
TRBV30	TRBJ1-2	TRBD1	once	CAWSVDRAGAGYTF	TGTGCCTGGAGTGTCGACAGGGCCGGGGCTGGCTACACCTTC
TRBV3-1/TRBV3-2	TRBJ1-1	TRBD1	-	CASSFRDRNTEAFF	TGTGCCAGCAGCTTCCGGGACAGGAACACTGAAGCTTTCTTT
TRBV30	TRBJ1-2	TRBD1	-	CACTRTGYNYGYTF	TGTGCCTGTACAAGGACAGGGTATAACTATGGCTACACCTTC
TRBV27	TRBJ1-1	-	-	CASSPLGTDEAFF	TGTGCCAGCAGTCCCCTTGGTACTGATGAAGCTTTCTTT
TRBV10-3	TRBJ2-7	TRBD1	-	CAISLDRSTYEQYF	TGTGCCATCAGCCTGGACAGGTCTACCTACGAGCAGTACTTC
TRBV5-1	TRBJ1-1	-	-	CASSLGLGEGNTEAFF	TGCGCCAGCAGCTTGGGCTTAGGGGAAGGGAACACTGAAGCTTTCTTT
TRBV7-6	TRBJ2-3	TRBD2	-	CASSESRGRAWDTQYF	TGTGCCAGCAGCGAAAGTCGCGGGAGGGCCTGGGATACGCAGTATTTT
TRBV3-1/TRBV3-2	TRBJ2-7	-	-	CASTIQGNRYEQYF	TGTGCCAGCACCATACAGGGAAATCGCTACGAGCAGTACTTC